Below are 21 T cell receptor beta chains sequenced from a single sample in a study of blood T cells in healthy people across ages. Primed by a sample-barcoded 5' primer and a J-beta primer mix, a second PCR proceeded for about 7 to 12 cycles. TCRdb redid the calling of the 5' RACE reads with MiXCR, one entry per CDR3 protein. Of around 400,000 distinct CDR3 sequences in the sample, roughly half are singletons; the top ten hold 45% to 55%. The sequenced sample was blood. The receptors originated from a man aged 55-75 years in good health.

J is TRBJ1-2 and V is TRBV3-1; 9 bases are a match to TRBD1. V gave up 3 bases and J gave up 4 bases; unmatched junction bases: 6. The germline V gene has CDR1 LGHDT and CDR2 YNNKEL (reference sequence). This CDR3 spans 15 amino acids. The CDR3 bases are TGTGCCAGCAGCCACACAGGGGGCGATGGCTATGGCTACACCTTC. Translation gives CASSHTGGDGYGYTF.

V usage is TRBV2 and J usage is TRBJ2-7; 8 bases agree with TRBD2. The last part of the DNA fits TRBJ2-5 better; the J call may be wrong. The CDR3 extends over 15 amino acids. Germline assignment: CDR1 SNHLY and CDR2 FYNNEI. DNA for the CDR3: TGTGCCAGCAAGAGGGAAGGGACTAGGGGCGAGACCCAGTACTTC. It is translated as CASKREGTRGETQYF.

The genes are TRBV20-1 and TRBJ2-5; D unclear. The CDR3 has 11 amino acids. Germline CDR1 reads DFQATT; CDR2 reads SNEGSKA (reference sequence). V was cut by 3 bases and J by 11 bases, with 13 bases left in between. As DNA, the CDR3 is TGCAGTGCTAGTAAAGTGCAGGAGCAGTACTTC. Its translation: CSASKVQEQYF.

J is TRBJ2-5 and V is TRBV5-1; 13 bases map to TRBD2. The V gene's germline CDR1 is SGHRS and CDR2 YFSETQ. The CDR3 extends over 16 amino acids. V lost 4 bases to trimming and J lost 4 bases; unmatched junction nucleotides: 7. The chain's CDR3 is CASSAGLAGRGETQYF. The CDR3 DNA is TGCGCCAGCAGCGCGGGACTAGCGGGGCGAGGAGAGACCCAGTACTTC.

As regards this clonotype: Relative to the germline gene, one junction end is altered; a read error may explain this. The chain combines TRBV18 with TRBJ2-5, with D possibly matching TRBD1 (6 bases). Germline-derived CDR1 and CDR2 are KGHSH and LQKENI. The CDR3 sequence is 15 residues long. The CDR3 protein is CANSTRQVETETQYF. In DNA form, the CDR3 reads TGTGCCAACTCAACTCGACAGGTTGAGACGGAGACCCAGTACTTC.

This rearrangement joins TRBV20-1 to TRBJ1-2; no firm D call. CDR3 length: 12 amino acids. Germline V gene sequence: CDR1 DFQATT, CDR2 SNEGSKA (reference sequence). V was shortened by 5 bases and J by 4 bases, with 11 bases between the two germline ends. The CDR3 here is CSAPARGYGYTF. CDR3 nucleotide sequence: TGCAGTGCTCCGGCCCGGGGCTATGGCTACACCTTC.

J is TRBJ2-7 and V is TRBV6-1, with D tentatively TRBD2 (6 bases). The CDR3 extends over 16 amino acids. V dropped 7 bases and J dropped 7 bases, with 26 bases sitting between them. CDR1 and CDR2 (germline): MNHNS, SASEGT. The CDR3 region has the DNA TGTGCCAGCAAGAAGAGAGAGGGACTGGGGCTCGGGGAGCAGTACTTC. This sequence encodes CASKKREGLGLGEQYF.

This clonotype came up a few times. A read error is possible here, since a much larger clone lies one base away. The chain recombines TRBV6-5 with TRBJ2-7; D is possibly TRBD1 (6 bases). Germline V gene data show CDR1 as MNHEY and CDR2 as SVGAGI. This CDR3 is 15 amino acids long. V shed 2 bases and J shed 2 bases, with 13 bases lying between them. The CDR3 region has the DNA TGTGCCAGCAGTTACGCGAGGTCAGGGGCCTACGAGCAGTACTTC. Its protein product is CASSYARSGAYEQYF.

This clonotype was counted only a few times. The V gene is TRBV20-1, the J gene TRBJ2-3; 8 bases are a match to TRBD2. The CDR3 runs to 15 residues. Trimming took 5 bases from V and 2 from J; bases not matched to a gene: 9. Looked up from germline, CDR1 is DFQATT and CDR2 is SNEGSKA (reference sequence). CDR3 sequence reads: CSARRTSGYTDTQYF. In nucleotides, the CDR3 is TGCAGTGCTCGACGAACTAGCGGATACACAGATACGCAGTATTTT.

The sample holds a few counts of this clonotype. This chain links TRBV12-3 or TRBV12-4 with TRBJ2-5; D might be TRBD2 (5 bases). Trimming shortened V by 6 bases and J by 11 bases, and 19 bases separated the two germline ends. There are 13 residues in the CDR3. CDR3 DNA sequence: TGTGCCAGCAGATGGACCGGGGTTGCCCAGCAGTACTTC. This encodes CASRWTGVAQQYF.

This chain links TRBV20-1 with TRBJ1-2; 7 bases agree with TRBD1. Losses at the gene ends were 4 bases for V and 4 bases for J; bases not matched to a gene: 6. CDR1 and CDR2 (germline): DFQATT, SNEGSKA (reference sequence). The CDR3 is 13 amino acids. The CDR3 nucleotides are TGCAGTGCTACTGGGACAGCCTCCTATGGCTACACCTTC. Translated: CSATGTASYGYTF.

This chain connects TRBV12-3 or TRBV12-4 to TRBJ2-5; a possible D gene is TRBD2 (6 bases). V lost 4 bases and J 11 bases, leaving 20 bases between the germline ends. The CDR3 length is 14 residues. CDR3 DNA sequence: TGTGCCAGCAGTTCGGGACTGCAACCGGGTGAGCAGTACTTC. Translated: CASSSGLQPGEQYF.

The V and J genes are TRBV28 and TRBJ2-7; the match to TRBD1 covers 9 bases. This CDR3 region has 14 residues. Germline loops: CDR1 MDHEN, CDR2 SYDVKM. The trim removed 8 bases at V and 0 bases at J, leaving 5 bases unmatched. CDR3 sequence (DNA): TGTGCCAGCCTCCGGGACAGGGCCTCCTACGAGCAGTACTTC. This codes for CASLRDRASYEQYF.

The chain couples TRBV7-9 to TRBJ2-5; 9 positions match TRBD2. V lost 3 bases and J lost 1; bases outside the gene matches: 6. The CDR3 is made up of 16 amino acids. The V gene's germline CDR1 is SEHNR and CDR2 FQNEAQ (reference sequence). The CDR3 bases are TGTGCCAGCAGCTTTCGACTAGCGGAGATCCAAGAGACCCAGTACTTC. This codes for CASSFRLAEIQETQYF.

This chain joins TRBV29-1 and TRBJ2-3, with D possibly called TRBD1 or TRBD2 (5 bases each). Trimming pared 7 bases from V and 5 bases from J, leaving 16 bases between. Germline loops: CDR1 SQVTM, CDR2 ANQGSEA. The CDR3 covers 13 residues. The CDR3 reads CSAPLVGGDTQYF. DNA of the CDR3: TGCAGCGCTCCCCTGGTTGGGGGAGATACGCAGTATTTT.

The rearrangement links TRBV12-3 or TRBV12-4 to TRBJ2-6, with D tentatively TRBD1 (6 bases). Deletions cut 5 bases from V and 2 bases from J, with 16 bases between. This CDR3 has 17 amino acids. Here the CDR3 reads CASSPRGRGTGANVLTF. The DNA of the CDR3 is TGTGCCAGCAGTCCCCGTGGCAGGGGTACTGGGGCCAACGTCCTGACTTTC.

V is TRBV21-1 and J is TRBJ2-2; the tabulated D call, TRBD1, remains unverified against the DNA. TRBV21-1 is reported as a pseudogene. The CDR3 covers 13 residues. CDR3 DNA sequence: TGTGCCAGCAGCAGACAGGGTGCCGGGGAGCTGTTTTTT. Its translation is CASSRQGAGELFF.

The CDR3 coding sequence is TGTGCCAGCAGTCGCGGGAGCCCTGGGGCTGAAGCTTTCTTT. This codes for CASSRGSPGAEAFF. The genes are TRBV6-6 and TRBJ1-1; D unclear. Germline V gene lookup returns CDR1 MNHNY and CDR2 SVGAGI (reference sequence). V dropped 5 bases and J dropped 6 bases, with 16 bases sitting between them. The CDR3 loop spans 14 amino acids.

This chain joins TRBV20-1 and TRBJ1-1; D unclear. Germline V gene lookup returns CDR1 DFQATT and CDR2 SNEGSKA (reference sequence). With 5 bases removed from V and 0 bases from J, the gap between germline ends came to 16 bases. The CDR3 is made up of 15 amino acids. The CDR3 region is CSARNPGGMNTEAFF. DNA for the CDR3: TGCAGTGCTCGTAATCCCGGCGGCATGAACACTGAAGCTTTCTTT.

This sequence joins TRBV20-1 and TRBJ1-5; D might be TRBD1 (5 bases). Between the trimmed V and J ends, which lost 3 bases and 5 bases, there was a span of 14 bases. This CDR3 contains 14 residues. Germline V gene sequence: CDR1 DFQATT, CDR2 SNEGSKA (reference sequence). The CDR3 sequence is CSASGASAYQPQHF. Written as DNA, the CDR3 is TGCAGTGCTAGTGGGGCCAGCGCTTATCAGCCCCAGCATTTT.

This clonotype was detected only a few times. The chain links TRBV7-2 to TRBJ2-3; 10 bases map to TRBD2. The CDR3 sequence is 16 residues long. Germline lookup yields CDR1 SGHTA and CDR2 FQGNSA. V lost 5 bases and J lost 0; bases outside the gene matches: 5. The CDR3 DNA is TGTGCCAGCAGCCCGGGACTAGCGTATAGCACAGATACGCAGTATTTT. It translates to CASSPGLAYSTDTQYF.